The entry that follows covers one T cell receptor (beta chain) sequence. Its antigen is not yet known. Per-base qualities were not stored, and no clone one base away is much larger. Preparation of the library involved PCR. Reads for this sample came from an Illumina HiSeq 2500. Unique molecular identifiers were incorporated into TCR beta cDNA libraries to reduce PCR and sequencing biases. Some 500,000 cDNA molecules were obtained for every 1 to 10 million input T cells, so each molecule roughly corresponded to one T cell. Patient libraries were prepared and sequenced with the same protocol used for the earlier healthy control dataset. Samples belonging to the same batch were prepared together, multiplexed and sequenced on a shared HiSeq lane. The original pipeline was this. MIGEC handled the raw barcoded reads, throwing out single-read molecular identifier groups before consensus assembly and CDR3 extraction. Clonotype tables were post-analysed with VDJtools, and diversity was normalized by down-sampling all datasets to the smallest sample size. In repertoire overlap clustering, CDR3 amino acid sequences, but not nucleotide sequences, were matched to correct batch-related cross-sample contamination. Starting from the raw public reads, TCRdb applied fastp trimming at Q25, assembled clones with MiXCR and retained in-frame beta chains. Rows are unified per CDR3 protein, each entry keeping the most common DNA and genes. The V and J calls here are based on TCRdb, not the publication. The sample data list about 820,000 distinct CDR3 sequences, and approximately 53% of these were observed just once. Together, the top ten hold roughly 4.4% of the sample.

The data were obtained in a study of post-analysis software for immune sequencing data (dated by TCRdb to the mid-2010s). As for the study more broadly: Disease courses on record covered relapsing-remitting, secondary progressive and progressive-relapsing multiple sclerosis, though some patients had no subtype annotation. The patient repertoires were compared against approximately ten previously published healthy control repertoires obtained from donors aged about 6 to 28 years. A subset of samples was prepared in parallel using single-end sample barcoding, then pooled and co-amplified after Illumina adapter ligation. Points the paper makes about the study in general: When samples were clustered directly using the F measure, samples prepared in the same batch co-clustered strongly, which prompted a batch-effect correction. The control group was slightly older than the multiple sclerosis patient group. Multiple sclerosis patients had significantly lower normalized Chao1 diversity than controls, a result that suggests substantial peripheral T-cell clonal expansion. Significantly higher frequencies in patients than in controls were found for several TRBV segments, including TRBV5-6, TRBV5-1 and TRBV20-1.

Inclusive of the bounding cysteine and phenylalanine, the CDR3 is 14 residues long. Only the CDR3 DNA stays, 42 bases, in frame from base 1. From the germline V gene, CDR1 is SGHTA and CDR2 is FQGNSA. V was cut back by 5 bases and J by 2 bases, leaving a gap of 12 bases between them. TCR beta repertoires were profiled from peripheral blood of approximately 13 young patients with multiple sclerosis to demonstrate the VDJtools post-analysis software. Multiple sclerosis patients were children and adolescents aged about 6 to 17 years. The sequence is built from TRBV7-2 and TRBJ1-2, with no confident D gene call. The sequence came from a girl aged 5-17 years with multiple sclerosis. Sequences were obtained from blood. The bases read TGTGCCAGCAGCGTGGGATGGGGAAACTATGGCTACACCTTC. Its protein reads: CASSVGWGNYGYTF. The full variable domain, completed from the reference TRBV7-2 and TRBJ1-2 proteins outside the CDR3, reads GAGVSQSPSNKVTEKGKDVELRCDPISGHTALYWYRQSLGQGLEFLIYFQGNSAPDKSGLPSDRFSAERTGGSVSTLTIQRTQQEDSAVYLCASSVGWGNYGYTFGSGTRLTVV.